This T cell receptor (beta chain) derives from a study of cytomegalovirus exposure and HLA in healthy donors. With 60 Vbeta and 13 Jbeta primers, the PCR was carried out. TCRdb keeps only in-frame clones here, not all; method: immunoSEQ multiplex PCR. The sample has some 190,000 clones, 82% seen once. The CDR3 totals 14 residues. Unmatched junction bases numbered 7, after V lost 2 bases and J lost 7 bases. Germline assignment: CDR1 GTSNPN and CDR2 SVGIG (reference sequence). The origin of this receptor is a man aged 40-55 years in good health and CMV-seronegative. V and J are TRBV30 and TRBJ1-4; 7 bases align to TRBD1. The specimen was PBMCs. CDR3 in DNA: TGTGCCTGGAGTATCGGGACAGACACTGAAAAACTGTTTTTT. Amino acid sequence: CAWSIGTDTEKLFF. The complete variable domain, with remaining parts taken from reference TRBV30 and TRBJ1-4, reads SQTIHQWPATLVQPVGSPLSLECTVEGTSNPNLYWYRQAAGRGLQLLFYSVGIGQISSEVPQNLSASRPQDRQFILSSKKLLLSDSGFYLCAWSIGTDTEKLFFGSGTQLSVL.